Reported below is one T cell receptor (beta chain). Its antigen is unknown. V was pared by 2 bases and J by 2 bases, with 15 bases between. Germline V gene sequence: CDR1 LNHDA, CDR2 SQIVND (reference sequence). The CDR3 is made up of 16 amino acids. Clones were sequenced by immunoSEQ multiplex PCR, and TCRdb holds only the in-frame ones, with some missing. The profile shows over 150,000 clones, 80% to 90% of them singletons. These data originate in a study of cytomegalovirus exposure and HLA in healthy donors. Looking at the study overall: The 90 to 150 validation repertoires were produced on the same platform as the 500 to 800 repertoires of the first cohort. This was reported in a later analysis. Findings and limits, study-wide: Rarity marked most TCR sequences, yet some public TCRs occurred in many donors.

The clonotype originates from a woman younger than 35 in good health and CMV-seronegative. This chain connects TRBV19 to TRBJ1-2; possible D gene TRBD1, 6 bases. Source material: PBMCs. The CDR3 region is CASSIKQGFSNYGYTF. The CDR3 nucleotides are TGTGCCAGTAGTATAAAACAGGGCTTCTCCAACTATGGCTACACCTTC. The whole variable domain, filled in from reference TRBV19 and TRBJ1-2, reads DGGITQSPKYLFRKEGQNVTLSCEQNLNHDAMYWYRQDPGQGLRLIYYSQIVNDFQKGDIAEGYSVSREKKESFPLTVTSAQKNPTAFYLCASSIKQGFSNYGYTFGSGTRLTVV.